This TCR beta chain was recovered during a study of radiotherapy plus CTLA-4 blockade in lung cancer (dated by TCRdb to 2017 to 2018). Some background on the complete study: Objective responses occurred in 18% of enrolled patients, and around 29% achieved disease control.

Its CDR3 holds 14 amino acids, cysteine through phenylalanine. Solely the CDR3 DNA is kept, with 42 bases framed from the first base. Trimming takes 4 bases from V and 5 bases from J, and the germline ends sit 11 bases apart. The germline V gene sets CDR1 to MNHEY and CDR2 to SVGAGI. Regarding this clone: Its target antigen remains unknown. Base qualities are missing; no much larger clone stands one base away.

Libraries were built with the immunoSEQ multiplex PCR assay. Here the immuneACCESS table is served through TCRdb, limited to in-frame sequences with V and J called. Missing clones are a known gap in these copies; in checked studies unresolved V genes cover under half, and the rest lacks a known reason. This sample is represented by fewer than 70,000 clones; around three quarters of them were singletons. The top ten constitute roughly 10% of the sample. The study evaluated CTLA-4 blockade (ipilimumab) given together with focal radiation therapy in patients who had chemo-refractory metastatic non-small-cell lung cancer. Beyond this particular receptor, the publication reports: After treatment with radiotherapy and ipilimumab, TCR clones that originated in tumors expanded in peripheral blood. Early dynamic changes in blood T cell clones, together with increased serum interferon-beta after radiation, were reported as the strongest predictors of response.

The chain employs TRBV6-5 and TRBJ2-2, with TRBD1 as a weak D call on 6 bases. The material was peripheral blood, obtained from a patient treated with radiotherapy plus ipilimumab. The receptor was isolated from a human donor with non-small cell lung cancer who had a complete response to radiotherapy plus ipilimumab. The DNA is as follows: TGTGCCAGCAGTTTACAGGGAAGGACCGGGGAGCTGTTTTTT. Its protein reads: CASSLQGRTGELFF.